These 26 T cell receptor beta chains originate from one sample sequenced in a study of cytomegalovirus exposure and HLA in healthy donors (TCRdb year 2017). Libraries were made using the immunoSEQ multiplex PCR assay. For the multiplex PCR, a mixture combining 60 forward primers for TCR Vbeta segments and 13 reverse primers for TCR Jbeta segments was used. Held by TCRdb, this immuneACCESS table contains in-frame sequences only and omits some clones. Under half of the omission traces to an unresolved V gene where checked; the cause of the rest is unknown. This specimen's table enumerates approximately 140,000 clones. The ten top clones hold under 3.5% of the sample. The sequencing input was PBMCs. Every receptor here comes from a man aged 35 to 55 in good health and CMV-seronegative.

The chain couples TRBV5-6 to TRBJ1-5; D uncertain. Germline V gene lookup returns CDR1 SGHDT and CDR2 YYEEEE. This CDR3 contains 17 residues. V shed 1 base and J shed 2 bases, with 16 bases lying between them. The CDR3, as DNA: TGTGCCAGCAGCTTGCTCTCCGGAGAGGAAGGCAATCAGCCCCAGCATTTT. This sequence encodes CASSLLSGEEGNQPQHF.

This sequence joins TRBV18 and TRBJ2-6; 8 positions agree with TRBD1. Germline lookup yields CDR1 KGHSH and CDR2 LQKENI. V lost 3 bases, J lost 1 base, and 8 bases stayed unmatched. The CDR3 sequence is 18 residues long. The CDR3 nucleotides read TGTGCCAGCTCACCGAGGCAGGGGGCAAAATCTGGGGCCAACGTCCTGACTTTC. It translates to CASSPRQGAKSGANVLTF.

V is TRBV7-2 and J is TRBJ1-2, with D perhaps matching TRBD1 (5 bases). V was clipped by 1 base and J by 4 bases, with 13 bases between them. The germline CDR1 and CDR2 sequences are SGHTA and FQGNSA. This CDR3 is built from 15 residues. The CDR3 spells CASSLGQGIGYGYTF. The CDR3 nucleotides read TGTGCCAGCAGCTTAGGGCAGGGTATAGGCTATGGCTACACCTTC.

This sequence joins TRBV15 and TRBJ1-1; D ambiguous. Germline V CDR1 and CDR2: LNHNV, YYDKDF (reference sequence). This CDR3 region has 13 residues. V lost 0 bases to trimming and J lost 4 bases, with 6 bases between them. The CDR3 DNA follows: TGTGCCACCAGCAGAGACCTAGTCACTGAAGCTTTCTTT. Its protein is CATSRDLVTEAFF.

The chain recombines TRBV29-1 with TRBJ2-7; 7 bases map to TRBD1. V shed 7 bases, J shed 0 bases, and the junction held 9 bases outside the gene matches. Germline assignment: CDR1 SQVTM and CDR2 ANQGSEA. This CDR3 comprises 14 residues. The CDR3 DNA reads TGCAGCGCCAAAGGGACAGCCGACTCCTACGAGCAGTACTTC. Its protein is CSAKGTADSYEQYF.

This rearrangement joins TRBV25-1 to TRBJ1-2; no clear D. The CDR3 totals 14 residues. In germline, CDR1 is MGHDK, CDR2 SYGVNS. The V end lost 4 bases, the J end lost 0 bases, and 9 bases lay between the germline ends. The chain's CDR3 is CASSGRGSNYGYTF. In DNA form, the CDR3 reads TGTGCCAGCAGTGGCCGGGGATCTAACTATGGCTACACCTTC.

The gene calls are TRBV2 and TRBJ2-5; the D gene is possibly TRBD2 (5 bases). The germline V and J ends were trimmed by 3 bases and 7 bases, with 12 bases remaining between them. The length of the CDR3 is 13 residues. The germline CDR1 and CDR2 sequences are SNHLY and FYNNEI. The CDR3 region has the DNA TGTGCCAGCAGTGAGGGGAGAAGTGGGACCCAGTACTTC. Translation gives CASSEGRSGTQYF.

The V call is TRBV7-9, the J call TRBJ2-7, with 9 positions matching TRBD1. This CDR3 has 15 amino acids. Germline V gives CDR1 SEHNR, CDR2 FQNEAQ (reference sequence). Germline trimming cut 5 bases from V and 6 bases from J; bases unmatched to any gene: 11. The CDR3, as DNA: TGTGCCAGCAGCCGAGGGACAGGGAGTTCTGGCGAGCAGTACTTC. Its translation is CASSRGTGSSGEQYF.

The chain couples TRBV18 to TRBJ1-3; D is ambiguous. Germline loops: CDR1 KGHSH, CDR2 LQKENI. The V end was cut by 5 bases, the J end by 4 bases, with 9 bases between. The CDR3 spans 13 residues. CDR3 sequence reads: CASSISSGNTIYF. In nucleotides, the CDR3 is TGTGCCAGCTCAATCTCGTCGGGAAACACCATATATTTT.

The chain recombines TRBV19 with TRBJ1-6, with 8 bases that match TRBD1. CDR1 is LNHDA, CDR2 SQIVND, per germline (reference sequence). CDR3 length: 15 residues. V lost 6 bases to trimming and J lost 2 bases; unmatched junction nucleotides: 3. CDR3 sequence: CASREGQAYNSPLHF. DNA of the CDR3: TGTGCCAGTAGAGAGGGACAGGCCTATAATTCACCCCTCCACTTT.

CDR3 bases: TGCGCCAGCAGCCTGACAGGAACAGATAACTATGGCTACACCTTC. This encodes CASSLTGTDNYGYTF. This rearrangement joins TRBV4-1 to TRBJ1-2; D is perhaps TRBD1 (6 bases). The CDR3 is made up of 15 amino acids. The V gene's germline CDR1 is MGHRA and CDR2 YSYEKL. V shed 4 bases and J shed 1 base, with 13 bases lying between them.

The genes are TRBV4-3 and TRBJ2-2; 7 bases are shared with TRBD2. V shed 1 base, J shed 0 bases, and the junction held 2 bases outside the gene matches. Germline assignment: CDR1 LGHNA and CDR2 YSLEER. The CDR3 contains 16 residues. CDR3 nucleotide sequence: TGCGCCAGCAGCCAAGTAGCGGGTGCGAACACCGGGGAGCTGTTTTTT. This sequence encodes CASSQVAGANTGELFF.

This rearrangement joins TRBV7-2 to TRBJ2-5; TRBD2 matches 9 bases. V lost 3 bases to trimming and J lost 2 bases; unmatched junction nucleotides: 7. CDR3 length equals 16 residues. Germline values: CDR1 SGHTA, CDR2 FQGNSA. The CDR3, as DNA: TGTGCCAGCAGCTTGATTGCGGGGGGGCGGCAAGAGACCCAGTACTTC. Its protein is CASSLIAGGRQETQYF.

V and J are TRBV9 and TRBJ2-5, with D unresolved. Germline CDR1 and CDR2: SGDLS and YYNGEE. CDR3 length equals 15 residues. Trimming removed 0 bases from V and 5 bases from J, with 14 bases in between. The DNA for the CDR3 is TGTGCCAGCAGCGTAGATCAGGTGGGCAGCGAGACCCAGTACTTC. It yields the protein CASSVDQVGSETQYF.

This chain uses TRBV10-3 with TRBJ2-1, with 9 bases fitting TRBD1. Trimming at V came to 6 bases and at J to 12 bases, leaving 9 bases not matched to a gene. CDR1 ENHRY and CDR2 SYGVKD come from the germline V gene. The CDR3 is made up of 13 amino acids. The CDR3 here is CAISAQGAKGQFF. The CDR3 DNA follows: TGTGCCATCAGCGCACAGGGGGCTAAGGGGCAGTTCTTC.

This sequence joins TRBV5-1 and TRBJ2-1; the D is unclear. Looked up from germline, CDR1 is SGHRS and CDR2 is YFSETQ. V was pared by 6 bases and J by 6 bases, with 16 bases between. The CDR3 spans 14 residues. The CDR3 region is CASKVGSSANEQFF. The CDR3 bases are TGCGCCAGCAAGGTCGGGTCCAGTGCCAATGAGCAGTTCTTC.

V and J are TRBV7-2 and TRBJ2-2; a possible D gene is TRBD2 (6 bases). From germline, CDR1 is SGHTA and CDR2 FQGNSA. The CDR3 runs 16 residues. V was pared by 5 bases and J by 4 bases, with 17 bases between. The CDR3 is CASSLEASARTGELFF. The CDR3 nucleotides read TGTGCCAGCAGCCTGGAGGCTAGCGCCCGCACCGGGGAGCTGTTTTTT.

The chain links TRBV18 to TRBJ2-3; no clear D gene. The CDR3 covers 14 residues. Deletions cut 2 bases from V and 4 bases from J, with 10 bases between. Germline assignment: CDR1 KGHSH and CDR2 LQKENI. This chain's CDR3 is CASSPWPAPDTQYF. CDR3 DNA sequence: TGTGCCAGCTCACCATGGCCCGCCCCAGATACGCAGTATTTT. Full variable domain (rest looked up from reference TRBV18 and TRBJ2-3): NAGVMQNPRHLVRRRGQEARLRCSPMKGHSHVYWYRQLPEEGLKFMVYLQKENIIDESGMPKERFSAEFPKEGPSILRIQQVVRGDSAAYFCASSPWPAPDTQYFGPGTRLTVL.

The genes are TRBV5-1 and TRBJ2-7; tentative D call: TRBD1 (6 bases). CDR3 length: 15 residues. The germline V and J ends were trimmed by 4 bases and 3 bases, with 17 bases remaining between them. CDR1 and CDR2 (germline): SGHRS, YFSETQ. This chain's CDR3 is CASSLTSDSFYEQYF. DNA for the CDR3: TGCGCCAGCAGCCTTACCTCGGACAGTTTCTACGAGCAGTACTTC.

The gene calls are TRBV19 and TRBJ2-1; TRBD2 matches 7 bases. Germline CDR1 is LNHDA and CDR2 is SQIVND (reference sequence). J gave up 5 bases and V 5 bases, and 9 bases lay outside the gene matches. The CDR3 sequence is 15 residues long. CDR3: CASSPWGGGDNEQFF. CDR3 DNA sequence: TGTGCCAGTAGTCCCTGGGGGGGAGGTGACAATGAGCAGTTCTTC.

Turning to this clone: Other nucleotide sequences from this sample produce the same CDR3. The chain recombines TRBV6-6 with TRBJ2-2, with 12 bases lining up with TRBD2. The CDR3 has 15 residues. The junction had 3 bases not matched to a gene; V was cut back by 6 bases and J by 4 bases. CDR1 and CDR2 from the germline V gene are MNHNY and SVGAGI (reference sequence). CDR3 sequence reads: CASRLAGGPTGELFF. CDR3 DNA sequence: TGTGCCAGCAGACTAGCGGGGGGACCCACCGGGGAGCTGTTTTTT.

The chain employs TRBV5-1 and TRBJ1-5, with 11 bases fitting TRBD1. CDR3 size: 16 residues. The V gene's germline CDR1 is SGHRS and CDR2 YFSETQ. With V trimmed by 0 bases and J by 3 bases, 2 bases remained unmatched. The CDR3 DNA reads TGCGCCAGCAGCTTGGGGGACAGGGGGTCCAATCAGCCCCAGCATTTT. Translating gives CASSLGDRGSNQPQHF. Full variable domain (rest looked up from reference TRBV5-1 and TRBJ1-5): KAGVTQTPRYLIKTRGQQVTLSCSPISGHRSVSWYQQTPGQGLQFLFEYFSETQRNKGNFPGRFSGRQFSNSRSEMNVSTLELGDSALYLCASSLGDRGSNQPQHFGDGTRLSIL.

V gene TRBV6-5 combines with J gene TRBJ1-2, with TRBD1 matching over 9 bases. CDR3 length equals 14 residues. V lost 5 bases, J lost 5 bases, and 6 bases stayed unmatched. Germline loops: CDR1 MNHEY, CDR2 SVGAGI. The CDR3: CASSGGQGVYGYTF. CDR3 bases: TGTGCCAGCAGTGGGGGACAGGGTGTTTATGGCTACACCTTC.

V usage is TRBV28 and J usage is TRBJ1-3; 7 bases agree with TRBD1. The CDR3 extends over 13 amino acids. Germline CDR1 and CDR2: MDHEN and SYDVKM. Trimming removed 7 bases from V and 0 bases from J; junction bases left unmatched: 0. CDR3 in DNA: TGTGCCAGCAACAGGGGCTCTGGAAACACCATATATTTT. Protein sequence: CASNRGSGNTIYF.

The genes are TRBV7-9 and TRBJ2-1; D gene ambiguous. CDR1 and CDR2 from the germline V gene are SEHNR and FQNEAQ (reference sequence). CDR3 length equals 17 residues. Trimming removed 5 bases at V and 0 bases at J, with 17 bases between. CDR3: CASSPATSPSSYNEQFF. The CDR3 region has the DNA TGTGCCAGCAGCCCGGCCACATCACCTAGCTCCTACAATGAGCAGTTCTTC.

The gene calls are TRBV4-1 and TRBJ1-2; no clear D gene. V was clipped by 0 bases and J by 5 bases, with 16 bases between them. The CDR3 runs to 16 residues. CDR1 is MGHRA, CDR2 YSYEKL, per germline. The CDR3 bases are TGCGCCAGCAGCCAAGAGAGAGGAGTGTACTATTATGGCTACACCTTC. Its translation: CASSQERGVYYYGYTF.